This TCR beta chain was profiled in a study of technical replicates of blood from a few donors. J gave up 8 bases and V 4 bases, and 6 bases lay outside the gene matches. Germline values: CDR1 SGDLS, CDR2 YYNGEE. The CDR3 length is 13 residues. The data were produced by immunoSEQ multiplex PCR, yet TCRdb's version contains in-frame clones alone and is incomplete. Of around 50,000 clones in the sample, 90% to 95% were seen once. V usage is TRBV9 and J usage is TRBJ1-2, with TRBD1 matching over 9 bases. Sequenced material: PBMCs. The TCR comes from a human donor in good health. Some clones in this sample may be carry-over from other donors' samples. CDR3 loop: CASSLDRGGGYTF. In nucleotides, the CDR3 is TGTGCCAGCAGCTTGGACAGGGGCGGGGGCTACACCTTC.